These T cell receptor beta chains were read from a single sample in a study of pediatric ulcerative colitis. The repertoire was sequenced with immunoSEQ multiplex PCR; TCRdb's copy has only in-frame clones and lacks some. The sample carries around 65,000 clones, more than 60% recorded once. What was sequenced was blood. All receptors derive from a boy younger than 18 with moderate ulcerative colitis. The CDR3 runs from the conserved cysteine through the conserved F or W. The D gene is left open where the match is weak. The size field is filled for only some rows; it gives once, few, many or a size class.

V gene	D gene	J gene	clone size	CDR3 DNA	CDR3 protein
TRBV4-2	TRBD1	TRBJ1-1	few	TGTGCCAGCAGCGAAACCGGGACAGGGAGGAACACTGAAGCTTTCTTT	CASSETGTGRNTEAFF
TRBV6-6	-	TRBJ1-2	-	TGTGCCAGCATTTCGGGCGGAGGCTACACCTTC	CASISGGGYTF
TRBV6-1	-	TRBJ1-2	-	TGTGCCAGCAGTACGGACAAGACCGCTGATGGCTACACCTTC	CASSTDKTADGYTF
TRBV18	-	TRBJ2-7	once	TGTGCCAGCTCACCGAAGGGTATCGTAGGCGTCGAGCAGTACTTC	CASSPKGIVGVEQYF
TRBV4-1	TRBD1	TRBJ2-4	once	TGCGCCAGCAGCCGTGGACAGGGAATCCCTCTAGCCAAAAACATTCAGTACTTC	CASSRGQGIPLAKNIQYF
TRBV7-2	-	TRBJ1-1	-	TGTGCCAGCAGCTTAGCAGGGGACGGGACTGAAGCTTTCTTT	CASSLAGDGTEAFF
TRBV11-2	-	TRBJ1-2	-	TGTGCCAGCAGCGTCTTGGCGGCCGCTAACTATGGCTACACCTTC	CASSVLAAANYGYTF
TRBV7-9	-	TRBJ2-1	-	TGTGCCAGCAGCTCTACGGCGGGTACTGCTGAGCAGTTCTTC	CASSSTAGTAEQFF
TRBV30	TRBD1	TRBJ1-1	once	TGTGCCGCGTTGCAGGGGGTGAACACTGAAGCTTTCTTT	CAALQGVNTEAFF
TRBV5-4	-	TRBJ2-3	-	TGTGCCAGCAGCTTGCGGGGACGAAGCACAGATACGCAGTATTTT	CASSLRGRSTDTQYF
TRBV9	-	TRBJ2-3	-	TGTGCCAGCAGCGTAGCGCCTCCTTTCACAGATACGCAGTATTTT	CASSVAPPFTDTQYF
TRBV2	-	TRBJ2-7	-	TGTGCCAGCAGTGGTACGGGACGGCGGGAGCAGTACTTC	CASSGTGRREQYF
TRBV4-1	TRBD2	TRBJ2-3	-	TGCGCCAGCAGCAGTCGAGGCCTCGGGACTAGCAAAGATACGCAGTATTTT	CASSSRGLGTSKDTQYF
TRBV10-3	-	TRBJ2-7	-	TGTGCCATCAGTGAGTTAGAGCTCCACTCCTACGAGCAGTACTTC	CAISELELHSYEQYF
TRBV6-5	-	TRBJ2-3	-	TGTGCCAGCAGTAACGACCGGGATCCCACAGATACGCAGTATTTT	CASSNDRDPTDTQYF
TRBV6-5	-	TRBJ1-2	-	TGTGCCAGCAGGCTCAGTGCTAACTATGGCTACACCTTC	CASRLSANYGYTF
TRBV5-1	-	TRBJ2-3	-	TGCGCCAGCAGCATCGGAGATACGCAGTATTTT	CASSIGDTQYF
TRBV18	-	TRBJ1-1	-	TGTGCCAGCTCACAACCATTCAGCCTGAACACTGAAGCTTTCTTT	CASSQPFSLNTEAFF
TRBV6-6	-	TRBJ1-5	-	TGTGCCAGCAGTCCCGGACTTTTAAATCAGCCCCAGCATTTT	CASSPGLLNQPQHF
TRBV9	-	TRBJ1-6	-	TGTGCCAGCAGCGTAGCTCGCCAGAACTATAATTCACCCCTCCACTTT	CASSVARQNYNSPLHF
TRBV6-1	-	TRBJ2-7	-	TGTGCCAGCCTTAGGACAGATGAATACGAGCAGTACTTC	CASLRTDEYEQYF
TRBV6-5	-	TRBJ1-1	-	TGTGCCAGCAGTTACTCGGAAGGGGGTGAGGCTTTCTTT	CASSYSEGGEAFF
TRBV19	-	TRBJ2-5	-	TGTGCCACCCCCCTTTCAGTTCCGGAGACCCAGTACTTC	CATPLSVPETQYF
TRBV6-4	-	TRBJ2-5	-	TGTGCCCGGGGGACCCAGTACTTC	CARGTQYF
TRBV9	-	TRBJ2-7	-	TGTGCCAGCAGCCTCTCGGCGGAAGTCTCCTACGAGCAGTACTTC	CASSLSAEVSYEQYF
TRBV6-6	TRBD1	TRBJ2-1	-	TGTGCCAGCAGCGACCGGGACAGGCACTACAATGAGCAGTTCTTC	CASSDRDRHYNEQFF
TRBV9	-	TRBJ1-2	-	TGTGCCAGCAGCTCGGCCCCGGAAGGCTACACCTTC	CASSSAPEGYTF
TRBV7-9	-	TRBJ1-1	-	TGTGCCAGCTTCGAATGGGGGGGCACTGAAGCTTTCTTT	CASFEWGGTEAFF
TRBV6-5	TRBD2	TRBJ2-3	-	TGTGCCAGCACCAGACTAGCGGGGGTCACAGATACGCAGTATTTT	CASTRLAGVTDTQYF
TRBV7-6	-	TRBJ1-1	few	TGTGCCAGCAGCCCCCAGACTTTCTTT	CASSPQTFF
TRBV7-9	-	TRBJ2-7	few	TGTGCCAGCGGCCCGATGAAGGCCGAGCAGTACTTC	CASGPMKAEQYF
TRBV5-4	TRBD1	TRBJ1-1	-	TGTGCCAGCAGCGCTCAGCAGGGGGCGTACACAAACACTGAAGCTTTCTTT	CASSAQQGAYTNTEAFF
TRBV9	-	TRBJ1-2	-	TGTGCCAGCAGCGTAGAAAAAGGGGTTGACTATGGCTACACCTTC	CASSVEKGVDYGYTF
TRBV5-4	TRBD2	TRBJ2-5	-	TGTGCCAGCAGCCCAGGCGGGGCGGGAGGGCTTGGGGAGACCCAGTACTTC	CASSPGGAGGLGETQYF
TRBV27	TRBD2	TRBJ2-5	-	TGTGCCAGCGTGTCGCGGGAGGGCGGGGAGACCCAGTACTTC	CASVSREGGETQYF
TRBV29-1	TRBD1	TRBJ1-5	-	TGCAGCGTTCTAGACAGGGACAATCAGCCCCAGCATTTT	CSVLDRDNQPQHF
TRBV28	TRBD1	TRBJ1-5	-	TGTGCCAGCACCCCCAGGGGGGGCAATCAGCCCCAGCATTTT	CASTPRGGNQPQHF
TRBV7-7	TRBD2	TRBJ2-5	-	TGTGCCAGCAGCTTAGGCGCGGGAGGGGTACCAGAGACCCAGTACTTC	CASSLGAGGVPETQYF
TRBV7-6	-	TRBJ2-1	-	TGTGCCAGCAGCTTTCAGTACAATGAGCAGTTCTTC	CASSFQYNEQFF
TRBV4-1	-	TRBJ1-5	few	TGCGCCAGCAGCCAAGATCACAGGCCCAATCAGCCCCAGCATTTT	CASSQDHRPNQPQHF
TRBV13	TRBD2	TRBJ2-7	-	TGTGCCAGCAGTTCTGCAACTAGCGGGATCGACGAGCAGTACTTC	CASSSATSGIDEQYF
TRBV18	TRBD1	TRBJ2-5	-	TGTGCCAGCTCACCGTCCCGTGGGACAGACGAGACCCAGTACTTC	CASSPSRGTDETQYF
TRBV5-8	-	TRBJ2-7	-	TGTGCCAGCAGCTTGGAGGGGGAGGTCTACGAGCAGTACTTC	CASSLEGEVYEQYF
TRBV19	TRBD2	TRBJ2-5	-	TGTGCCAGTAGTATTAGCGGGAGGTTGGAAGAGACCCAGTACTTC	CASSISGRLEETQYF
TRBV29-1	-	TRBJ1-2	-	TGCAGCGTCGCGGACGGGGTTGGCCAATATGGCTACACCTTC	CSVADGVGQYGYTF
TRBV25-1	-	TRBJ1-3	-	TGTGCCAGCAGTGAATTAGGCCGCCGAGGAAACACCATATATTTT	CASSELGRRGNTIYF
TRBV10-2	-	TRBJ2-5	-	TGCGCCAGCAGTGAGTCCAAAAGGGCGCCCAAGAGAACCCAGTACTTC	CASSESKRAPKRTQYF
TRBV7-2	TRBD1	TRBJ1-5	once	TGTGCCAGCAGCACAGACAGGGCGTATAGCAATCAGCCCCAGCATTTT	CASSTDRAYSNQPQHF
TRBV29-1	-	TRBJ2-1	once	TGCAGCGAGGAGGGCTCCTACAATGAGCAGTTCTTC	CSEEGSYNEQFF
TRBV5-1	TRBD1	TRBJ2-7	-	TGCGCCAGCAGCCCCCCCGACAGGGGGCTCTACGAGCAGTACTTC	CASSPPDRGLYEQYF
TRBV4-2	-	TRBJ2-7	-	TGTGCCAGCAGCCAGAGGGGCAGTAAATACGAGCAGTACTTC	CASSQRGSKYEQYF
TRBV7-2	-	TRBJ2-5	-	TGTGCCAATGGGGGGGAGACCCAGTACTTC	CANGGETQYF
TRBV5-1	-	TRBJ2-1	-	TGCGCCAGCAGCTCGGACCCGGGACTCCCTGGGAGTGAGCAGTTCTTC	CASSSDPGLPGSEQFF